This T cell receptor beta chain was obtained from a study of blood T cells in healthy people across ages. For the study at large: Per every two T cells, about one barcoded beta molecule was captured by template switching.

Germline V gene lookup returns CDR1 LNHDA and CDR2 SQIVND (reference sequence). V shed 3 bases and J shed 6 bases, with 17 bases lying between them. This CDR3 comprises 15 residues. All donors came from Russia, were Caucasian and healthy, and spanned ages 6 to 90. At least 6.5 million PBMCs were isolated per sample. Total RNA, at least 5 micrograms per sample, came from PBMCs. Primers used in a second PCR of about 7 to 12 cycles were a sample-barcoded 5' primer and a J-beta primer mix. MiXCR, applied by TCRdb to the 5' RACE reads, yields one record per CDR3 protein. The sample records hundreds of thousands of distinct CDR3 sequences, more than 45% being singletons.

The rearrangement joins TRBV19 to TRBJ1-1; weak D call: TRBD1 (5 bases). The TCR comes from a man at least 80 years old in good health. The sample comprised blood. In DNA form, the CDR3 reads TGTGCCAGTAGTATTCTGGGGGGAGAGGTCGCTGAAGCTTTCTTT. As protein: CASSILGGEVAEAFF.